Here is one T cell receptor (beta chain) with its context. Under the authors' procedure: The assay estimated nucleated cells by amplifying reference gene primers. Clones were read by immunoSEQ multiplex PCR, and TCRdb kept only the in-frame ones, dropping some. The DNA gave D and trimming, while V, J and clone size come from that table. The profile shows around 270,000 clones, around nine tenths of them singletons. This specimen comes from a study of blood T cell repertoires in COVID-19. Study-wide background: Sites across the United States, Italy and Spain contributed samples from acute and convalescent COVID-19. The cDNA or gDNA used as material had been derived from T cells, B-cell-depleted T cells, or PBMCs.

Germline values: CDR1 SNHLY, CDR2 FYNNEI. The CDR3 is 13 amino acids. The trim removed 5 bases at V and 5 bases at J, leaving 2 bases unmatched. The sequencing input was peripheral blood. The TCR originated in a man aged 25 to 40 with active or convalescent COVID-19. The V gene is TRBV2, the J gene TRBJ2-5; 10 bases agree with TRBD2. Here the CDR3 reads CASSRGLAETQYF. DNA of the CDR3: TGTGCCAGCAGTAGGGGACTAGCGGAGACCCAGTACTTC. The full variable domain, completed using reference TRBV2 and TRBJ2-5, is EPEVTQTPSHQVTQMGQEVILRCVPISNHLYFYWYRQILGQKVEFLVSFYNNEISEKSEIFDDQFSVERPDGSNFTLKIRSTKLEDSAMYFCASSRGLAETQYFGPGTRLLVL.